The 26 T cell receptor beta chains listed next were all sequenced from one sample in a study of blood T cells in healthy people across ages. Using a J-beta primer mix together with a sample-barcoded 5' primer, a second PCR was run for roughly 6 to 12 cycles. TCRdb called the 5' RACE reads again in MiXCR, with one record for every CDR3 protein. The sample has 1.5 million or so distinct CDR3 sequences, 42% seen once; the top ten hold 7% to 9%. Sequencing used blood. Receptors were obtained from a woman younger than 30 in good health.

This chain joins TRBV28 and TRBJ2-5, with D perhaps TRBD1 (6 bases). CDR3 length equals 15 residues. V lost 2 bases and J 11 bases, leaving 21 bases between the germline ends. Germline V gene lookup returns CDR1 MDHEN and CDR2 SYDVKM. The CDR3 region is CASSLPDRSGGEQYF. CDR3 in DNA: TGTGCCAGCAGTTTACCCGACAGGTCAGGCGGAGAGCAGTACTTC. The full variable domain, completed using reference TRBV28 and TRBJ2-5, is DVKVTQSSRYLVKRTGEKVFLECVQDMDHENMFWYRQDPGLGLRLIYFSYDVKMKEKGDIPEGYSVSREKKERFSLILESASTNQTSMYLCASSLPDRSGGEQYFGPGTRLLVL.

This clonotype was counted a few times. V gene TRBV6-5 combines with J gene TRBJ1-2; 8 positions agree with TRBD1. CDR1 MNHEY and CDR2 SVGAGI come from the germline V gene. The CDR3 is made up of 13 amino acids. J gave up 8 bases and V 4 bases, and 6 bases lay outside the gene matches. The DNA for the CDR3 is TGTGCCAGCAGTTCAGACAGGGGAGCCGGCTACACCTTC. Translating it yields CASSSDRGAGYTF.

This clonotype is a singleton in its sample. Possible read error: a much larger clone is one base away. The V call is TRBV11-1, the J call TRBJ2-3; D not resolved. Germline V CDR1 and CDR2: SGHAT, FQDESV (reference sequence). This CDR3 is built from 13 residues. V lost 3 bases, J lost 6 bases, and 10 bases lay in between. In DNA form, the CDR3 reads TGTGCCAGCAGCTTCGTCATGGCGGATACGCAGTATTTT. Translated, it gives CASSFVMADTQYF.

This clonotype has only a few counts. The V call is TRBV3-1, the J call TRBJ2-7; maybe TRBD2 (7 bases). The CDR3 runs to 15 residues. V lost 3 bases, J lost 3 bases, and 15 bases lay in between. CDR1 is LGHDT and CDR2 is YNNKEL in the germline V gene (reference sequence). Written as DNA, the CDR3 is TGTGCCAGCAGCCAGAGGGGGGCTAGCGGCTACGAGCAGTACTTC. This codes for CASSQRGASGYEQYF.

The chain carries TRBV3-1 and TRBJ1-1; D remains ambiguous. Germline V gene lookup returns CDR1 LGHDT and CDR2 YNNKEL (reference sequence). The V end was cut by 0 bases, the J end by 0 bases, with 8 bases between. The CDR3 totals 15 residues. In DNA form, the CDR3 reads TGTGCCAGCAGCCAAGACGCACAGCTGAACACTGAAGCTTTCTTT. This encodes CASSQDAQLNTEAFF. The full variable domain, in which reference TRBV3-1 and TRBJ1-1 provide the parts outside the CDR3, is DTAVSQTPKYLVTQMGNDKSIKCEQNLGHDTMYWYKQDSKKFLKIMFSYNNKELIINETVPNRFSPKSPDKAHLNLHINSLELGDSAVYFCASSQDAQLNTEAFFGQGTRLTVV.

This clonotype has a handful of counts. The chain carries TRBV20-1 and TRBJ1-2; D remains unclear. CDR1 and CDR2 from the germline V gene are DFQATT and SNEGSKA (reference sequence). V dropped 3 bases and J dropped 4 bases, with 15 bases sitting between them. CDR3 length equals 14 residues. CDR3 region: CSASEASPFYGYTF. The CDR3 coding sequence is TGCAGTGCTAGCGAGGCCAGTCCTTTCTATGGCTACACCTTC.

The gene calls are TRBV5-1 and TRBJ1-2; possibly TRBD1 for D (6 bases). The CDR3 spans 15 residues. Per the germline V gene, CDR1 is SGHRS and CDR2 is YFSETQ. V was cut by 4 bases and J by 3 bases, with 16 bases left in between. The CDR3 sequence is CASSPRQESYYGYTF. Here the CDR3 DNA reads TGCGCCAGCAGCCCAAGACAGGAGTCCTACTATGGCTACACCTTC.

V is TRBV4-1 and J is TRBJ1-2; unclear D gene. V dropped 2 bases and J dropped 8 bases, with 15 bases sitting between them. Germline values: CDR1 MGHRA, CDR2 YSYEKL. There are 14 residues in the CDR3. The CDR3 is CASSQNQNSRGYTF. In DNA form, the CDR3 reads TGCGCCAGCAGCCAAAACCAAAATTCGAGGGGCTACACCTTC.

V gene TRBV5-1 combines with J gene TRBJ2-5, with a tentative D call TRBD2 (6 bases). V lost 5 bases and J 4 bases, leaving 15 bases between the germline ends. The CDR3 runs 14 residues. CDR1 and CDR2 from the germline V gene are SGHRS and YFSETQ. This CDR3 is CASSSAGNRETQYF. In DNA form, the CDR3 reads TGCGCCAGCAGTTCTGCGGGAAATCGAGAGACCCAGTACTTC.

A few counts support this clonotype. The chain couples TRBV3-1 to TRBJ1-2; 7 positions agree with TRBD1. The CDR3 sequence is 14 residues long. The V gene's germline CDR1 is LGHDT and CDR2 YNNKEL (reference sequence). The V gene end was trimmed by 4 bases and the J gene end by 4 bases; junction bases not matched to a gene: 6. CDR3 bases: TGTGCCAGCAGCCGAGCAGGGGGAAGCTATGGCTACACCTTC. Translation gives CASSRAGGSYGYTF.

As regards this clonotype: Without the conserved terminal phenylalanine or tryptophan, this CDR3 likely stems from a read error. This chain uses TRBV28 with TRBJ1-1; no clear D gene. This CDR3 has 13 residues. Between the trimmed V and J ends, which lost 1 base and 7 bases, there was a span of 10 bases. The germline V gene has CDR1 MDHEN and CDR2 SYDVKM. CDR3 region: CASSLSGISEAFL. As DNA, the CDR3 is TGTGCCAGCAGTTTATCGGGCATCAGTGAAGCTTTCCTT.

Concerning this clonotype: Because the CDR3's place on the DNA is in doubt, the DNA is left out and the CDR3 is given as listed by TCRdb. The chain carries TRBV21-1 and TRBJ1-3. TRBV21-1 is labeled a pseudogene. The CDR3 extends over 14 residues, inclusive of both ends. CDR3 in amino acids: CASSKVGTGNTIYF.

V and J are TRBV10-3 and TRBJ1-2; D is possibly TRBD1 (6 bases). This CDR3 contains 13 residues. Trimming shortened V by 1 base and J by 7 bases, and 10 bases separated the two germline ends. The germline V gene has CDR1 ENHRY and CDR2 SYGVKD. CDR3 in DNA: TGTGCCATCAGTGAGTTGGACAGCCTTGGCTACACCTTC. Its protein product is CAISELDSLGYTF.

V usage is TRBV7-9 and J usage is TRBJ1-1; D is unclear. CDR1 and CDR2 from the germline V gene are SEHNR and FQNEAQ (reference sequence). The V end was cut by 5 bases, the J end by 1 base, with 11 bases between. The length of the CDR3 is 14 residues. CDR3 sequence: CASSVWDTNTEAFF. Here the CDR3 DNA reads TGTGCCAGCAGCGTTTGGGATACGAACACTGAAGCTTTCTTT.

The J gene is TRBJ1-2, the V gene TRBV28; D is unresolved. Trimming took 1 base from V and 4 from J, leaving 10 bases between them. Per the germline V gene, CDR1 is MDHEN and CDR2 is SYDVKM. The length of the CDR3 is 14 residues. The CDR3 region has the DNA TGTGCCAGCAGTTTATCGGTACGGTCCTATGGCTACACCTTC. Translating it yields CASSLSVRSYGYTF.

The V call is TRBV25-1, the J call TRBJ1-2; 7 positions match TRBD1. CDR1 is MGHDK, CDR2 SYGVNS, per germline. The CDR3 runs 12 residues. V was pared by 9 bases and J by 4 bases, with 5 bases of the junction left unmatched. In nucleotides, the CDR3 is TGTGCCAGTCGGGACAGCTTCTATGGCTACACCTTC. Protein sequence: CASRDSFYGYTF.

This rearrangement joins TRBV20-1 to TRBJ2-1; 7 bases align to TRBD2. Germline V CDR1 and CDR2: DFQATT, SNEGSKA (reference sequence). The CDR3 is made up of 13 amino acids. Trimming at V came to 3 bases and at J to 8 bases, leaving 7 bases not matched to a gene. In DNA form, the CDR3 reads TGCAGTGCTAGGGGGACTAAAATCGATGAGCAGTTCTTC. Amino acids: CSARGTKIDEQFF.

CDR3 in amino acids: CASSQVAGTGAEAFF. CDR3 nucleotide sequence: TGCGCCAGCAGCCAAGTCGCAGGGACCGGAGCTGAAGCTTTCTTT. The chain combines TRBV4-1 with TRBJ1-1, with a possible D match to TRBD1 (5 bases). The germline gives CDR1 MGHRA, CDR2 YSYEKL. The CDR3 runs to 15 residues. V was clipped by 1 base and J by 6 bases, with 15 bases between them.

The chain links TRBV7-9 to TRBJ1-1; D gene uncertain. Trimming shortened V by 2 bases and J by 1 base, and 14 bases separated the two germline ends. CDR1 is SEHNR and CDR2 is FQNEAQ in the germline V gene (reference sequence). The CDR3 has 16 residues. The CDR3 is CASSLYSRVGNTEAFF. The CDR3 DNA is TGTGCCAGCAGCTTATATAGTCGGGTTGGGAACACTGAAGCTTTCTTT.

The chain combines TRBV10-3 with TRBJ2-7; D might be TRBD2 (6 bases). The germline V gene has CDR1 ENHRY and CDR2 SYGVKD. The V gene lost 4 bases and the J gene lost 7 bases, with 20 bases spanning the gap. This CDR3 region has 15 residues. CDR3 nucleotides: TGTGCCATCAGTGCCTCTAGCGTCGTTGGCAATGAGCAGTACTTC. Translating gives CAISASSVVGNEQYF.

This clonotype has more than one count but fewer than ten. The gene calls are TRBV10-1 and TRBJ2-5; 11 bases are shared with TRBD2. J was trimmed by 4 bases and V by 2 bases; bases with no gene match: 3. Germline assignment: CDR1 WNHNN and CDR2 SYGVQD (reference sequence). CDR3 length: 15 amino acids. The chain's CDR3 is CASSEVLAGGETQYF. The DNA for the CDR3 is TGCGCCAGCAGTGAGGTCCTAGCGGGAGGAGAGACCCAGTACTTC.

The chain carries TRBV20-1 and TRBJ2-1; 7 bases fit TRBD2. The CDR3 runs to 16 residues. Germline values: CDR1 DFQATT, CDR2 SNEGSKA (reference sequence). V lost 4 bases and J lost 1; bases outside the gene matches: 10. CDR3 sequence (DNA): TGCAGTGCTACCGGTGGAGGGAGGGAATCCTACAATGAGCAGTTCTTC. This codes for CSATGGGRESYNEQFF.

The V call is TRBV5-5, the J call TRBJ1-6; D is unresolved. This CDR3 has 20 residues. Germline CDR1 reads SGHKS; CDR2 reads YYEKEE (reference sequence). Trimming pared 1 base from V and 4 bases from J, leaving 24 bases between. The CDR3 is CASSLYGMGVVRNYNSPLHF. The CDR3, as DNA: TGTGCCAGCAGCTTGTATGGCATGGGAGTTGTACGGAATTATAATTCACCCCTCCACTTT. The entire variable domain, with the rest obtained from reference TRBV5-5 and TRBJ1-6, is as follows: DAGVTQSPTHLIKTRGQQVTLRCSPISGHKSVSWYQQVLGQGPQFIFQYYEKEERGRGNFPDRFSARQFPNYSSELNVNALLLGDSALYLCASSLYGMGVVRNYNSPLHFGNGTRLTVT.

The V call is TRBV27, the J call TRBJ1-5; D gene uncertain. Germline V lookup: CDR1 MNHEY, CDR2 SMNVEV (reference sequence). Trimming took 5 bases from V and 0 from J, leaving 11 bases between them. CDR3 length equals 15 residues. The CDR3 loop is CASSLTADSNQPQHF. DNA of the CDR3: TGTGCCAGCAGTCTAACAGCCGATAGCAATCAGCCCCAGCATTTT.

The gene calls are TRBV14 and TRBJ2-1; 8 nucleotides line up with TRBD1. Germline V gene lookup returns CDR1 SGHDN and CDR2 FVKESK. The V gene end was trimmed by 2 bases and the J gene end by 4 bases; junction bases not matched to a gene: 1. This CDR3 is 14 amino acids long. The DNA of the CDR3 is TGTGCCAGCAGCCAATGGACAGGGTACAATGAGCAGTTCTTC. Translated, it gives CASSQWTGYNEQFF.

The J gene is TRBJ2-1, the V gene TRBV6-6, with TRBD2 identical over 11 bases. The germline V gene encodes CDR1 MNHNY and CDR2 SVGAGI (reference sequence). Germline trimming cut 6 bases from V and 5 bases from J; bases unmatched to any gene: 9. The CDR3 extends over 16 amino acids. The chain's CDR3 is CASRDIAGGPNNEQFF. CDR3 sequence (DNA): TGTGCCAGCAGGGATATAGCGGGGGGGCCAAACAATGAGCAGTTCTTC.